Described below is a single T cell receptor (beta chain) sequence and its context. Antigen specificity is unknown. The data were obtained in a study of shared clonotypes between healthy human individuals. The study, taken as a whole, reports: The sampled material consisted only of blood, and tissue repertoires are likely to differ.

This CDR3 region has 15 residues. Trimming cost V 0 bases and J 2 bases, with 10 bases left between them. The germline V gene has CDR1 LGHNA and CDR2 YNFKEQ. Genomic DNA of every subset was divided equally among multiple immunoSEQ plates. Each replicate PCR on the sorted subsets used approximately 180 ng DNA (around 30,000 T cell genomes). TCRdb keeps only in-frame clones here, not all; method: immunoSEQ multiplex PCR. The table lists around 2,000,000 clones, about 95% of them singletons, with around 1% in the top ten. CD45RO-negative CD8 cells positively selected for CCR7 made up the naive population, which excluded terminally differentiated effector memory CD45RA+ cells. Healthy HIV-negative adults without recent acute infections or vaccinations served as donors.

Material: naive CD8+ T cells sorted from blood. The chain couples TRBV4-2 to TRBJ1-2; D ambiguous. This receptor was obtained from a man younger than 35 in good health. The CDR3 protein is CASSQENPGNYGYTF. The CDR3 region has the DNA TGTGCCAGCAGCCAAGAAAACCCGGGGAACTATGGCTACACCTTC.